A selection of T cell receptor beta chains follows, all from one sample in a study of human T cells and chemical hapten exposure. Via MiXCR, TCRdb re-called the RACE reads, giving one row per CDR3 protein. Of roughly 39,000 distinct CDR3 sequences listed, more than 9.5% are singletons. Sequencing was performed on whole blood, taken in connection with sensitization to the hapten diphenylcyclopropenone (DPC). The receptors originated from a woman in her 40s with alopecia areata. Some clones in this sample may be carry-over from other donors' samples. Both conserved end residues are part of each CDR3. D genes are given only for firm matches. Rows give clone size only sometimes, using once, few, many, or a class for an expanded clone.

J gene,D gene,V gene,clone size,CDR3 protein,CDR3 DNA
TRBJ2-3,-,TRBV10-3,-,CAIREGSGDTQYF,TGTGCCATCAGGGAGGGGAGCGGAGATACGCAGTATTTT
TRBJ1-4,-,TRBV29-1,many,CSVSQDSGEKLFF,TGCAGCGTCTCACAGGACTCGGGAGAAAAACTGTTTTTT
TRBJ2-2,-,TRBV20-1,many,CSARRGQMNTGELFF,TGCAGTGCTAGGCGGGGACAGATGAACACCGGGGAGCTGTTTTTT
TRBJ2-1,TRBD2,TRBV27,many,CASSHRGRGFLEQFF,TGTGCCAGCAGTCATCGCGGGAGAGGTTTTCTTGAGCAGTTCTTC
TRBJ2-3,-,TRBV2,few,CASSLTIGTDTQYF,TGTGCCAGCAGTCTAACTATCGGCACAGATACGCAGTATTTT
TRBJ2-1,-,TRBV11-2,many,CASTPVGESDEQFF,TGTGCCAGCACCCCAGTTGGGGAGTCCGATGAGCAGTTCTTC
TRBJ2-6,TRBD1,TRBV6-2/TRBV6-3,many,CASSSGQGVQEAGANVLTF,TGTGCCAGCAGTTCCGGACAGGGGGTACAAGAAGCTGGGGCCAACGTCCTGACTTTC
TRBJ2-3,TRBD2,TRBV7-6,many,CASSLQGLAGTSTDTQYF,TGTGCCAGCAGCCTGCAGGGACTAGCGGGTACTAGCACAGATACGCAGTATTTT
TRBJ2-2,-,TRBV2,-,CASKGTGELFF,TGTGCCAGCAAAGGGACCGGGGAGCTGTTTTTT
TRBJ2-7,-,TRBV10-3,-,CAISESSYEQYF,TGTGCCATCAGTGAAAGCTCCTACGAGCAGTACTTC
TRBJ2-4,-,TRBV4-1,many,CASSQEVRGRSRAKNIQYF,TGCGCCAGCAGCCAAGAAGTTAGGGGGAGGTCACGAGCCAAAAACATTCAGTACTTC
TRBJ1-1,TRBD1,TRBV29-1,-,CSVTGMNTEAFF,TGCAGCGTGACAGGGATGAACACTGAAGCTTTCTTT
TRBJ2-1,TRBD2,TRBV4-2,-,CASSQAGTSGREQFF,TGTGCCAGCAGCCAGGCCGGGACTAGCGGGCGTGAGCAGTTCTTC
TRBJ2-1,-,TRBV24-1,few,CATSDLLQDNEQFF,TGTGCCACCAGTGATTTGCTTCAGGACAATGAGCAGTTCTTC
TRBJ2-7,TRBD1,TRBV2,many,CASRLNRGEQYF,TGTGCCAGCAGACTGAACAGGGGCGAGCAGTACTTC
TRBJ2-7,TRBD1,TRBV3-1,few,CASSQVGQATYEQYF,TGTGCCAGCAGCCAAGTGGGACAGGCAACCTACGAGCAGTACTTC
TRBJ2-5,TRBD2,TRBV10-3,-,CAIGEGRKETQYF,TGTGCCATCGGGGAGGGCAGAAAAGAGACCCAGTACTTC
TRBJ2-3,-,TRBV7-9,few,CASSSETGLGYF,TGTGCCAGCAGCTCAGAGACAGGATTGGGGTATTTT